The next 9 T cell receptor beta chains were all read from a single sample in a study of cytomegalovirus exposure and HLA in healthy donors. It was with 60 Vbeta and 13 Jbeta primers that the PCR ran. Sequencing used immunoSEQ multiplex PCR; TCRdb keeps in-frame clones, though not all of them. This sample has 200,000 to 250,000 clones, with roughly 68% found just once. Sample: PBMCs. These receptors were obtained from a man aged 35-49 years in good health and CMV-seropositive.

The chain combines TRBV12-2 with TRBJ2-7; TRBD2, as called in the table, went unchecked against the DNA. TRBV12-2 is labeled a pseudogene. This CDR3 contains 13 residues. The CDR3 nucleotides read TGTGCGCGTAAGAGGGGACTTTTCTACGAGCAGTACTTC. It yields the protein CARKRGLFYEQYF.

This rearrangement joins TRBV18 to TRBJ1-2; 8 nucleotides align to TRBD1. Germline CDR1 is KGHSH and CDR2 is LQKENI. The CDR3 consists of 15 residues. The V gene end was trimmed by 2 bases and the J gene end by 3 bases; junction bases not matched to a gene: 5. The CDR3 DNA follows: TGTGCCAGCTCACCAGAGACAGGGGCCTACTATGGCTACACCTTC. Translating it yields CASSPETGAYYGYTF. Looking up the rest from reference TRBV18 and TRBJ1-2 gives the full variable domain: NAGVMQNPRHLVRRRGQEARLRCSPMKGHSHVYWYRQLPEEGLKFMVYLQKENIIDESGMPKERFSAEFPKEGPSILRIQQVVRGDSAAYFCASSPETGAYYGYTFGSGTRLTVV.

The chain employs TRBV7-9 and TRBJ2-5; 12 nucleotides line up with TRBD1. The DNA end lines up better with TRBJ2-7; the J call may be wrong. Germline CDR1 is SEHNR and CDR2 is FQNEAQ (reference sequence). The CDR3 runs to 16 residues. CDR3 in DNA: TGTGCCAGCAGCCTCCCCCGGGACAGGGGGCTTTACGAGCAGTACTTC. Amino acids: CASSLPRDRGLYEQYF.

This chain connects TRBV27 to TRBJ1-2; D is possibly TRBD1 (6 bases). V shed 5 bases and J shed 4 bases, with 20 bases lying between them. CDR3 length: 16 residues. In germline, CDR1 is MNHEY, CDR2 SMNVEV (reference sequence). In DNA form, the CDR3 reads TGTGCCAGCAGTCCCCAGGCCGAAGGGGGTTTCTATGGCTACACCTTC. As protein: CASSPQAEGGFYGYTF.

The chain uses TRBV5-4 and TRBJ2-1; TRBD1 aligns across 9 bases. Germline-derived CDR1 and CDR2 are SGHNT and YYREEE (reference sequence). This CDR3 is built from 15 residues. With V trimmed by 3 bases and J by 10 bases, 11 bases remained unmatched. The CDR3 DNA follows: TGTGCCAGCAGCTCTCAGGGACAGGGCCGACTCGAGCAGTTCTTC. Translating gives CASSSQGQGRLEQFF. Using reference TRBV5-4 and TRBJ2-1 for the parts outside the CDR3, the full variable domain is ETGVTQSPTHLIKTRGQQVTLRCSSQSGHNTVSWYQQALGQGPQFIFQYYREEENGRGNFPPRFSGLQFPNYSSELNVNALELDDSALYLCASSSQGQGRLEQFFGPGTRLTVL.

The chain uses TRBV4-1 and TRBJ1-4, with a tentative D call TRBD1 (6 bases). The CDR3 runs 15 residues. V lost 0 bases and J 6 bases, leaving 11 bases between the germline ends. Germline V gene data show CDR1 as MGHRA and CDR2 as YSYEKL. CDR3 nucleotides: TGCGCCAGCAGCCAAGAGCACAGGGTTTATGAAAAACTGTTTTTT. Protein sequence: CASSQEHRVYEKLFF.

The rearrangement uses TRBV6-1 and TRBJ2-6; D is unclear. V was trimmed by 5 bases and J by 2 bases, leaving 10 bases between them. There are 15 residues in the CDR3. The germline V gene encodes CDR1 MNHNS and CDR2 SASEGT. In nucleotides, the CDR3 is TGTGCCAGCAGTCCCATGGCCCCTGGGGCCAACGTCCTGACTTTC. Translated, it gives CASSPMAPGANVLTF.

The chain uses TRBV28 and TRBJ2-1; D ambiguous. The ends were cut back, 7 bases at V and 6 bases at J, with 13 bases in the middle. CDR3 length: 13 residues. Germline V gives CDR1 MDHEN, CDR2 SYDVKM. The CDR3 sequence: CASTREAFNEQFF. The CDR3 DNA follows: TGTGCCAGCACCCGAGAGGCCTTCAATGAGCAGTTCTTC.

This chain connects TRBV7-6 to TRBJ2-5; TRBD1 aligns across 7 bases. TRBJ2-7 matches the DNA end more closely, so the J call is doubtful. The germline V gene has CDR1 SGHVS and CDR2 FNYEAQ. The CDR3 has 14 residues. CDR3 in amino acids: CASSSRQGRYEQYF. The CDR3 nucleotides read TGTGCCAGCAGCTCCCGACAGGGAAGGTACGAGCAGTACTTC.